The 17 T cell receptor beta chains listed next were all sequenced from one sample in a study of blood T cell repertoires in COVID-19. Using immunoSEQ multiplex PCR, the repertoire was profiled, and TCRdb retains in-frame clones only, with some absent. This sample has roughly 400,000 clones; roughly nine tenths occur once, and the top ten carry 0.95% to 1.3%. Source material: PBMCs or T cells enriched from blood (not recorded which). The receptors shown here come from a man under 40 who had recovered from COVID-19.

The V call is TRBV5-1, the J call TRBJ1-2, with unresolved D. Germline lookup yields CDR1 SGHRS and CDR2 YFSETQ. There are 15 residues in the CDR3. Deletions cut 0 bases from V and 4 bases from J, with 13 bases between. Here the CDR3 reads CASSLVSSLSYGYTF. DNA of the CDR3: TGCGCCAGCAGCTTGGTATCCTCGTTGAGCTATGGCTACACCTTC.

This clone appeared a single time. The chain employs TRBV28 and TRBJ1-5, with 8 positions matching TRBD1. Trimming cost V 3 bases and J 1 base; bases outside gene matches: 8. The CDR3 consists of 17 residues. Germline-derived CDR1 and CDR2 are MDHEN and SYDVKM. CDR3 protein: CASSFTRGRLSNQPQHF. The CDR3 DNA reads TGTGCCAGCAGTTTCACCAGGGGGCGTCTGAGCAATCAGCCCCAGCATTTT.

This clone has a handful of counts. The gene calls are TRBV19 and TRBJ2-2; the match to TRBD2 covers 11 bases. Trimming removed 9 bases from V and 6 bases from J; junction bases left unmatched: 12. Germline V gene lookup returns CDR1 LNHDA and CDR2 SQIVND (reference sequence). CDR3 length: 16 amino acids. Here the CDR3 DNA reads TGTGCCAGCACAGGACTAGCGGGTGTAATGGCCGGGGAGCTGTTTTTT. Amino acid sequence: CASTGLAGVMAGELFF.

The chain has TRBV13 and TRBJ2-3, with 7 bases identical to TRBD2. The ends lost 5 bases at V and 2 bases at J; junction bases unmatched: 7. The CDR3 runs to 15 residues. Germline CDR1 reads PRHDT; CDR2 reads FYEKMQ (reference sequence). The CDR3 DNA sequence: TGTGCCAGCAGCCCCGGACTAGGAGACACAGATACGCAGTATTTT. Its translation: CASSPGLGDTDTQYF.

This clone was counted between two and nine times. V and J are TRBV24-1 and TRBJ1-2, with unresolved D. CDR1 and CDR2 (germline): KGHDR, SFDVKD. The CDR3 loop spans 15 amino acids. The V end lost 4 bases, the J end lost 0 bases, and 11 bases lay between the germline ends. The CDR3 sequence: CATSDKQNPNYGYTF. DNA of the CDR3: TGTGCCACCAGTGACAAACAGAACCCTAACTATGGCTACACCTTC.

The rearrangement links TRBV5-4 to TRBJ2-1, with TRBD2 identical over 9 bases. CDR1 and CDR2 (germline): SGHNT, YYREEE (reference sequence). This CDR3 is built from 16 residues. The V and J ends lost 0 bases and 4 bases, in that order; junction bases with no gene match: 5. The CDR3 nucleotides read TGTGCCAGCAGCTTGGAGGCGGGAGGGCCTTACAATGAGCAGTTCTTC. This encodes CASSLEAGGPYNEQFF. Combining the CDR3 with reference TRBV5-4 and TRBJ2-1 gives the whole variable domain ETGVTQSPTHLIKTRGQQVTLRCSSQSGHNTVSWYQQALGQGPQFIFQYYREEENGRGNFPPRFSGLQFPNYSSELNVNALELDDSALYLCASSLEAGGPYNEQFFGPGTRLTVL.

This chain connects TRBV19 to TRBJ2-3; D is perhaps TRBD2 (5 bases). CDR1 and CDR2 (germline): LNHDA, SQIVND (reference sequence). The CDR3 spans 15 residues. V was trimmed by 3 bases and J by 2 bases, leaving 12 bases between them. The CDR3 protein is CASSIGRVNTDTQYF. DNA for the CDR3: TGTGCCAGTAGTATTGGGCGGGTGAACACAGATACGCAGTATTTT.

The chain links TRBV27 to TRBJ2-1; 7 bases line up with TRBD2. Trimming cost V 11 bases and J 7 bases; bases outside gene matches: 17. There are 15 residues in the CDR3. Germline V lookup: CDR1 MNHEY, CDR2 SMNVEV (reference sequence). CDR3: CASSSRRGSLNEQFF. CDR3 DNA sequence: TGTGCCTCATCCTCTCGGCGCGGGAGCTTGAATGAGCAGTTCTTC.

This sequence joins TRBV12-5 and TRBJ1-5; TRBD1 aligns across 7 bases. J lost 11 bases, V lost 3 bases, and 7 bases had no gene match. The length of the CDR3 is 13 residues. CDR1 and CDR2 from the germline V gene are LGHNT and FRNRAP. The CDR3 sequence: CASGFLQGKAQHF. The CDR3 DNA is TGTGCTAGTGGTTTTCTACAGGGGAAAGCCCAGCATTTT.

The V call is TRBV29-1, the J call TRBJ1-4, with D uncertain. Germline V lookup: CDR1 SQVTM, CDR2 ANQGSEA. CDR3 length: 11 residues. V was trimmed by 2 bases and J by 11 bases, leaving 9 bases between them. The CDR3 DNA follows: TGCAGCGTTGAAACTGCGACTAAACTGTTTTTT. This gives the protein CSVETATKLFF. The entire variable domain, with the rest obtained from reference TRBV29-1 and TRBJ1-4, is as follows: SAVISQKPSRDICQRGTSLTIQCQVDSQVTMMFWYRQQPGQSLTLIATANQGSEATYESGFVIDKFPISRPNLTFSTLTVSNMSPEDSSIYLCSVETATKLFFGSGTQLSVL.

The chain is built from TRBV5-8 and TRBJ1-6; 8 nucleotides align to TRBD1. The J segment lost 7 bases and the V segment lost 4 bases, leaving 7 bases of the junction unmatched. The germline gives CDR1 SGHTS, CDR2 YDEGEE. This CDR3 has 15 amino acids. CDR3: CASSAYRGNNSPLHF. CDR3 coding DNA: TGTGCCAGCAGCGCGTACAGGGGGAACAATTCACCCCTCCACTTT.

The rearrangement joins TRBV7-3 to TRBJ2-3; the D gene is possibly TRBD2 (5 bases). The CDR3 runs 14 residues. CDR1 is SGHTA and CDR2 is FQGTGA in the germline V gene. Between the trimmed V and J ends, which lost 2 bases and 4 bases, there was a span of 10 bases. The CDR3 loop is CASSLWELSDTQYF. The CDR3 DNA reads as TGTGCCAGCAGCTTATGGGAGCTCTCAGATACGCAGTATTTT.

The V and J genes are TRBV5-1 and TRBJ2-2; TRBD2 matches at 7 bases. The CDR3 contains 17 residues. Germline CDR1 and CDR2: SGHRS and YFSETQ. Losses at the gene ends were 1 base for V and 6 bases for J; bases not matched to a gene: 12. The CDR3 nucleotides read TGCGCCAGCAGCTTGATCCCTAACGGCGGGAGATCCGGGGAGCTGTTTTTT. Its protein is CASSLIPNGGRSGELFF.

This clone has a handful of counts. The chain links TRBV7-9 to TRBJ1-2; maybe TRBD1 (5 bases). Per germline, CDR1 SEHNR and CDR2 FQNEAQ (reference sequence). V lost 3 bases and J lost 4, with 15 bases in between. This CDR3 is built from 15 residues. CDR3 sequence: CASSLGPGRAYGYTF. The CDR3 DNA sequence: TGTGCCAGCAGCTTGGGGCCTGGCAGGGCCTATGGCTACACCTTC.

The rearrangement joins TRBV7-9 to TRBJ2-7; the match to TRBD2 covers 7 bases. Trimming cost V 2 bases and J 2 bases; bases outside gene matches: 6. The CDR3 contains 15 residues. The V gene's germline CDR1 is SEHNR and CDR2 FQNEAQ (reference sequence). The CDR3 DNA follows: TGTGCCAGCAGCTTATCGGGACTACAAGCCTACGAGCAGTACTTC. The encoded protein is CASSLSGLQAYEQYF.

The chain employs TRBV18 and TRBJ2-3, with D tentatively TRBD2 (5 bases). Germline CDR1 reads KGHSH; CDR2 reads LQKENI. With 0 bases removed from V and 4 bases from J, the gap between germline ends came to 8 bases. The CDR3 has 14 amino acids. The CDR3 spells CASSPPLAADTQYF. In nucleotides, the CDR3 is TGTGCCAGCTCACCACCCCTAGCTGCAGATACGCAGTATTTT. Drawing the rest from reference TRBV18 and TRBJ2-3, the complete variable domain is NAGVMQNPRHLVRRRGQEARLRCSPMKGHSHVYWYRQLPEEGLKFMVYLQKENIIDESGMPKERFSAEFPKEGPSILRIQQVVRGDSAAYFCASSPPLAADTQYFGPGTRLTVL.

The chain links TRBV11-2 to TRBJ2-2; D is unresolved. CDR3 size: 12 residues. Germline-derived CDR1 and CDR2 are SGHAT and FQNNGV. Trimming removed 4 bases from V and 3 bases from J, with 3 bases in between. In DNA, the CDR3 is TGTGCCAGCAGCTCCTACACCGGGGAGCTGTTTTTT. It is translated as CASSSYTGELFF.